Each of the 29 T cell receptor beta chains below was sequenced from the same sample in a study of persistence of HIV-infected CD4 T cells. An overlapping HIV-1 Gag peptide pool stimulated these cells at about 1 ug/peptide/mL. CD40L/CD69 double-negative CD45RO-high memory CD4+ T cells were collected. The libraries were made with immunoSEQ version 4 in survey mode. TCRdb's copy holds only in-frame clones and misses some; the assay was immunoSEQ multiplex PCR. This table has about 40,000 clones, more than 70% appearing once. No cognate antigen is known for these TCRs. The material was cultured CD4+ T cells from PBMCs, obtained from a patient who received antiretroviral therapy. The receptors here all came from an adult with HIV. The donor label of this sample is uncertain.

The J gene is TRBJ2-2, the V gene TRBV10-2; D possibly corresponds to TRBD1 (7 bases). Germline V lookup: CDR1 WSHSY, CDR2 SAAADI. The CDR3 sequence is 14 residues long. V was clipped by 8 bases and J by 2 bases, with 12 bases between them. The CDR3 DNA reads as TGCGCCAGCCGCGGGACAGATAACACCGGGGAGCTGTTTTTT. It is translated as CASRGTDNTGELFF.

The chain links TRBV9 to TRBJ2-3, with D unresolved. This CDR3 spans 15 amino acids. V was trimmed by 0 bases and J by 0 bases, leaving 8 bases between them. Germline CDR1 reads SGDLS; CDR2 reads YYNGEE. CDR3 amino acids: CASSVAAVSTDTQYF. The DNA for the CDR3 is TGTGCCAGCAGCGTAGCGGCGGTTAGCACAGATACGCAGTATTTT.

The gene calls are TRBV19 and TRBJ2-1; D may be TRBD1 (6 bases). V gave up 3 bases and J gave up 9 bases, with 15 bases separating them. The germline V gene encodes CDR1 LNHDA and CDR2 SQIVND (reference sequence). The CDR3 runs to 14 residues. CDR3 amino acids: CASSILTGSSEQFF. CDR3 nucleotide sequence: TGTGCCAGTAGTATTTTAACAGGGTCGAGTGAGCAGTTCTTC.

V gene TRBV6-1 combines with J gene TRBJ2-5; D might be TRBD1 or TRBD2, each matching 5 bases. The CDR3 runs 16 residues. CDR1 is MNHNS and CDR2 is SASEGT in the germline V gene. V was cut by 0 bases and J by 2 bases, with 13 bases left in between. The CDR3 loop is CASSEAAGGFQETQYF. CDR3 DNA: TGTGCCAGCAGTGAAGCGGCTGGGGGTTTTCAAGAGACCCAGTACTTC.

The rearrangement joins TRBV6-5 to TRBJ2-1, with TRBD1 identical over 8 bases. This CDR3 comprises 14 residues. Germline lookup yields CDR1 MNHEY and CDR2 SVGAGI. The V segment lost 8 bases and the J segment 2 bases; nucleotides outside the gene matches: 5. The CDR3 region is CASWTGRPYNEQFF. DNA for the CDR3: TGTGCCAGCTGGACAGGGCGTCCCTACAATGAGCAGTTCTTC.

The chain couples TRBV21-1 to TRBJ1-5. TRBV21-1 is given as a pseudogene. This CDR3 region has 15 residues. This CDR3 reads CASSKDLGGNQPQHF. CDR3 bases: TGTGCCAGCAGCAAAGACCTCGGTGGGAATCAGCCCCAGCATTTT.

J is TRBJ2-7 and V is TRBV4-2; 15 nucleotides line up with TRBD2. The CDR3 covers 17 residues. The V and J ends lost 5 bases and 1 base, in that order; junction bases with no gene match: 6. Germline values: CDR1 LGHNA, CDR2 YNFKEQ. The CDR3 here is CASSTGLAGGLSYEQYF. CDR3 coding DNA: TGTGCCAGCAGCACCGGACTAGCGGGGGGGCTTTCCTACGAGCAGTACTTC.

This clone was seen a single time. This chain joins TRBV10-1 and TRBJ1-1; D remains unclear. The length of the CDR3 is 9 residues. V lost 8 bases and J lost 11, with 9 bases in between. Per germline, CDR1 WNHNN and CDR2 SYGVQD (reference sequence). In DNA form, the CDR3 reads TGCGCCAGCCGGAGTGGGGCTTTCTTT. Its translation is CASRSGAFF.

V and J are TRBV6-5 and TRBJ2-3; 9 bases line up with TRBD2. CDR1 is MNHEY, CDR2 SVGAGI, per germline. The CDR3 runs 14 residues. The trim removed 6 bases at V and 1 base at J, leaving 2 bases unmatched. DNA of the CDR3: TGTGCCAGCAGGGTAGCGGGGGGCACAGATACGCAGTATTTT. It is translated as CASRVAGGTDTQYF.

This chain joins TRBV4-1 and TRBJ2-7; 8 bases match TRBD1. Germline values: CDR1 MGHRA, CDR2 YSYEKL. Trimming took 0 bases from V and 6 from J; bases not matched to a gene: 7. This CDR3 has 15 amino acids. CDR3 sequence reads: CASSQDFRTGREQYF. Written as DNA, the CDR3 is TGCGCCAGCAGCCAAGATTTCCGGACAGGGCGCGAGCAGTACTTC.

This sequence joins TRBV12-5 and TRBJ2-1; a weak D match, TRBD1 (6 bases). Germline V CDR1 and CDR2: LGHNT, FRNRAP. Trimming pared 10 bases from V and 6 bases from J, leaving 16 bases between. This CDR3 contains 13 residues. CDR3 amino acids: CATEWGPGNEQFF. In DNA, the CDR3 is TGTGCTACAGAGTGGGGGCCCGGCAATGAGCAGTTCTTC.

The rearrangement uses TRBV28 and TRBJ1-6, with D possibly TRBD1 on 6 matching bases. This CDR3 has 15 amino acids. The V end lost 3 bases, the J end lost 9 bases, and 15 bases lay between the germline ends. The germline gives CDR1 MDHEN, CDR2 SYDVKM. Here the CDR3 DNA reads TGTGCCAGCAGTTTTTACGGGCGCAGGGGTTCACCCCTCCACTTT. Its protein product is CASSFYGRRGSPLHF.

The V gene is TRBV6-5, the J gene TRBJ1-1, with TRBD1 matching 9 bases. The CDR3 contains 14 residues. Germline assignment: CDR1 MNHEY and CDR2 SVGAGI. The trim removed 4 bases at V and 10 bases at J, leaving 10 bases unmatched. This chain's CDR3 is CASSLQGALRPAFF. In DNA form, the CDR3 reads TGTGCCAGCAGTTTACAGGGGGCGCTTAGGCCAGCTTTCTTT.

The rearrangement uses TRBV2 and TRBJ2-1, with D uncertain. There are 15 residues in the CDR3. The germline gives CDR1 SNHLY, CDR2 FYNNEI. Between the trimmed V and J ends, which lost 3 bases and 0 bases, there was a span of 9 bases. CDR3 nucleotides: TGTGCCAGCAGTGAGTTGAGGAGCTCCTACAATGAGCAGTTCTTC. This translates into CASSELRSSYNEQFF.

V and J are TRBV5-1 and TRBJ2-7; D might be TRBD2 (7 bases). The CDR3 is 16 amino acids. The ends were cut back, 3 bases at V and 1 base at J, with 17 bases in the middle. The germline gives CDR1 SGHRS, CDR2 YFSETQ. This chain's CDR3 is CASSSGGLGPSYEQYF. In nucleotides, the CDR3 is TGCGCCAGCAGCTCGGGGGGCCTTGGACCTTCCTACGAGCAGTACTTC. Full variable domain (missing parts from reference TRBV5-1 and TRBJ2-7): KAGVTQTPRYLIKTRGQQVTLSCSPISGHRSVSWYQQTPGQGLQFLFEYFSETQRNKGNFPGRFSGRQFSNSRSEMNVSTLELGDSALYLCASSSGGLGPSYEQYFGPGTRLTVT.

The V call is TRBV2, the J call TRBJ2-4; TRBD2 matches 7 bases. CDR1 SNHLY and CDR2 FYNNEI come from the germline V gene. The J segment lost 0 bases and the V segment lost 5 bases, leaving 4 bases of the junction unmatched. The CDR3 is 15 amino acids. CDR3 residues: CASSKGGLAKNIQYF. CDR3 DNA sequence: TGTGCCAGCAGTAAGGGAGGGTTAGCCAAAAACATTCAGTACTTC.

The rearrangement links TRBV28 to TRBJ1-1, with 7 bases identical to TRBD1. The J segment lost 1 base and the V segment lost 4 bases, leaving 12 bases of the junction unmatched. CDR3 length: 17 amino acids. CDR1 MDHEN and CDR2 SYDVKM come from the germline V gene. The CDR3 reads CASSSVAGGLRNTEAFF. The CDR3 bases are TGTGCCAGCAGTTCTGTGGCAGGGGGGCTAAGGAACACTGAAGCTTTCTTT.

V usage is TRBV5-1 and J usage is TRBJ2-1; D assignment may be TRBD1 or TRBD2 (5 bases each). In germline, CDR1 is SGHRS, CDR2 YFSETQ. Deletions cut 2 bases from V and 9 bases from J, with 15 bases between. The CDR3 length is 14 residues. CDR3 loop: CASSFLDRGSEQFF. In DNA, the CDR3 is TGCGCCAGCAGCTTCCTAGACAGAGGGTCTGAGCAGTTCTTC.

The chain carries TRBV20-1 and TRBJ2-7; D not resolved. Germline CDR1 and CDR2: DFQATT and SNEGSKA (reference sequence). V lost 4 bases to trimming and J lost 4 bases, with 8 bases between them. The CDR3 is made up of 11 amino acids. The CDR3, as DNA: TGCAGTGCTAAACAGATTTACGAGCAGTACTTC. Translating it yields CSAKQIYEQYF.

This sequence joins TRBV29-1 and TRBJ2-7; D may be TRBD2 (6 bases). V was pared by 6 bases and J by 7 bases, with 16 bases between. The V gene's germline CDR1 is SQVTM and CDR2 ANQGSEA. The CDR3 loop spans 12 amino acids. The DNA for the CDR3 is TGCAGCGTAACCCGATCCCGGGAGGAGCAGTACTTC. Residues: CSVTRSREEQYF.

The count of this clone is one. The gene calls are TRBV6-2 or TRBV6-3 and TRBJ2-7; maybe TRBD2 (6 bases). Germline V gene sequence: CDR1 MNHEY, CDR2 SVGEGT. With 3 bases removed from V and 6 bases from J, the gap between germline ends came to 18 bases. The length of the CDR3 is 15 residues. The CDR3: CASSYYGTHLGEQYF. Written as DNA, the CDR3 is TGTGCCAGCAGTTATTACGGGACTCACCTCGGCGAGCAGTACTTC.

This rearrangement joins TRBV19 to TRBJ1-2; D ambiguous. The CDR3 is made up of 14 amino acids. Trimming took off 7 bases at V and 1 base at J, with 13 bases between the two ends. Germline V gives CDR1 LNHDA, CDR2 SQIVND (reference sequence). In DNA form, the CDR3 reads TGTGCCAGTACTGAGGGCAGTCGTAACTATGGCTACACCTTC. Its protein product is CASTEGSRNYGYTF.

This clone was detected a few times. The rearrangement uses TRBV27 and TRBJ2-2, with unresolved D. V shed 2 bases and J shed 1 base, with 5 bases lying between them. Germline CDR1 reads MNHEY; CDR2 reads SMNVEV (reference sequence). The CDR3 has 14 amino acids. This chain's CDR3 is CASSLRQNTGELFF. The CDR3 DNA follows: TGTGCCAGCAGTTTACGGCAGAACACCGGGGAGCTGTTTTTT.

V usage is TRBV3-1 (or the pseudogene TRBV3-2) and J usage is TRBJ2-7, with D uncertain. The CDR3 is 14 amino acids. V lost 7 bases to trimming and J lost 3 bases, with 16 bases between them. Germline CDR1 reads LGHDT; CDR2 reads YNNKEL (reference sequence). This chain's CDR3 is CASTKRSTHYEQYF. The CDR3 coding sequence is TGTGCCAGCACCAAACGGTCCACCCACTACGAGCAGTACTTC.

This chain links TRBV27 with TRBJ1-5; possibly TRBD1 for D (5 bases). Germline values: CDR1 MNHEY, CDR2 SMNVEV (reference sequence). With 3 bases removed from V and 4 bases from J, the gap between germline ends came to 13 bases. The CDR3 extends over 15 amino acids. The DNA for the CDR3 is TGTGCCAGCAGTTTCGGGCAGGGCCGGAATCAGCCCCAGCATTTT. Protein sequence: CASSFGQGRNQPQHF.

The chain carries TRBV20-1 and TRBJ2-2; 12 nucleotides line up with TRBD2. Unmatched junction bases numbered 13, after V lost 3 bases and J lost 5 bases. Germline CDR1 is DFQATT and CDR2 is SNEGSKA (reference sequence). The CDR3 sequence is 18 residues long. CDR3 DNA: TGCAGTGCTAGTAAACTAGCGGGGGGACCCAAATCGACCGGGGAGCTGTTTTTT. It yields the protein CSASKLAGGPKSTGELFF.

This chain connects TRBV7-3 to TRBJ2-3; D gene unclear. Between the trimmed V and J ends, which lost 4 bases and 5 bases, there was a span of 10 bases. This CDR3 spans 13 amino acids. From germline, CDR1 is SGHTA and CDR2 FQGTGA. As DNA, the CDR3 is TGTGCCAGCAGCTCCAGACCACAAGATACGCAGTATTTT. Its protein is CASSSRPQDTQYF.

The chain has TRBV18 and TRBJ2-1, with D perhaps matching TRBD2 (5 bases). V lost 2 bases and J lost 9, with 8 bases in between. The length of the CDR3 is 12 residues. CDR1 KGHSH and CDR2 LQKENI come from the germline V gene. The CDR3 nucleotides read TGTGCCAGCTCACCAGGGGAGAGTGAGCAGTTCTTC. It is translated as CASSPGESEQFF.

The chain carries TRBV29-1 and TRBJ2-3; tentatively, D is TRBD1 (6 bases). V was shortened by 3 bases and J by 4 bases, with 17 bases between the two germline ends. Germline V gene lookup returns CDR1 SQVTM and CDR2 ANQGSEA. The CDR3 runs 15 residues. The CDR3: CSVDGKKNRADTQYF. The CDR3 DNA reads as TGCAGCGTTGATGGCAAGAAGAACAGGGCAGATACGCAGTATTTT.